This TCR beta chain was recovered during a study of cytomegalovirus exposure and HLA in healthy donors. Whole-study context: Early released data comprised some 91 million unique TCRs from HLA-typed donors. Study-wide results and limits: Among the CMV-associated chains, a few were confirmed in vitro as specific for CMV antigens. Several top significant clusters appeared, in a later analysis, to be linked to common viral pathogens.

The primer mix had 60 Vbeta and 13 Jbeta primers. Using immunoSEQ multiplex PCR, the repertoire was profiled, and TCRdb retains in-frame clones only, with some absent. The sample includes some 180,000 clones, about 80% of them seen just once. Germline CDR1 is SGHNT and CDR2 is YYREEE (reference sequence). The V end lost 0 bases, the J end lost 8 bases, and 17 bases lay between the germline ends. The CDR3 extends over 15 amino acids. Those who donated were healthy bone marrow donors. This clone was counted only a few times. What it binds is not known. The sequenced sample was PBMCs. The sequence derives from a man between 40 and 49 years old in good health and CMV-seronegative. The chain recombines TRBV5-4 with TRBJ1-2; tentative D call: TRBD1 (6 bases). In nucleotides, the CDR3 is TGTGCCAGCAGCTTGGTGGCAGGGGATGGTGGAGGCTACACCTTC. It translates to CASSLVAGDGGGYTF.